What follows are 8 T cell receptor beta chains derived from one specimen sequenced in a study of breast tumors, draining lymph nodes, adjacent tissues (dated by TCRdb to between 2015 and 2016). Lymph node samples came from the axillary draining lymph nodes of breast cancer patients. Library creation used multiplex PCR. The listed sequencing device is Illumina HiSeq 2000. TCRdb reworked the public reads: Q25 trimming with fastp, MiXCR clone assembly, productive beta chains retained. Entries that share a CDR3 protein sequence are merged under the most common genes and DNA. This sample holds 150,000 to 200,000 distinct CDR3 sequences; roughly 31% were observed only once. Roughly 4% of the sample is taken by the ten largest. Sequencing was performed on axillary lymph node tissue. The receptors originated from a female donor with breast cancer. Some clones in this sample may be carry-over from other donors' samples.

The rearrangement joins TRBV18 to TRBJ2-3; 8 bases are shared with TRBD2. V dropped 1 base and J dropped 1; count of bases not matched to a gene: 1. Germline CDR1 reads KGHSH; CDR2 reads LQKENI. The CDR3 consists of 15 residues. CDR3 region: CASSPLTSGTDTQYF. DNA for the CDR3: TGTGCCAGCTCACCACTGACTAGCGGCACAGATACGCAGTATTTT.

This clonotype has a count of ten or more. The chain has TRBV20-1 and TRBJ2-2, with 7 bases lining up with TRBD2. After removal of 2 bases from V and 1 base from J, the junction contained 4 bases not matched to a gene. CDR3 size: 15 residues. The germline V gene has CDR1 DFQATT and CDR2 SNEGSKA (reference sequence). The CDR3 loop is CSARFRGRNTGELFF. CDR3 bases: TGCAGTGCTAGATTCCGCGGGAGGAACACCGGGGAGCTGTTTTTT.

This clonotype appeared a few times. This may come from a read error, since a much larger clone is one base off. The chain links TRBV3-1 to TRBJ1-6; 9 nucleotides align to TRBD1. The CDR3 sequence is 14 residues long. Germline CDR1 is LGHDT and CDR2 is YNNKEL (reference sequence). Here the CDR3 reads CASGQAPGQGPILF. The CDR3 DNA follows: TGTGCCAGCGGCCAAGCTCCGGGACAGGGCCCTATACTCTTT.

This clonotype was seen repeatedly, ten times or more. This chain joins TRBV4-1 and TRBJ2-7; weak D call: TRBD2 (6 bases). V dropped 2 bases and J dropped 5 bases, with 19 bases sitting between them. This CDR3 comprises 16 residues. CDR1 is MGHRA and CDR2 is YSYEKL in the germline V gene. This chain's CDR3 is CASSQRGTSSPDEQYF. Written as DNA, the CDR3 is TGCGCCAGCAGCCAAAGGGGAACTAGCTCTCCCGACGAGCAGTACTTC.

The chain is built from TRBV7-2 and TRBJ1-4, with D perhaps TRBD1 (5 bases). Germline loops: CDR1 SGHTA, CDR2 FQGNSA. V was trimmed by 8 bases and J by 8 bases, leaving 12 bases between them. The CDR3 length is 12 residues. As DNA, the CDR3 is TGTGCCAGCCCGGGACTCGGGGAAAAACTGTTTTTT. Translated, it gives CASPGLGEKLFF.

This clonotype was picked up many times. The rearrangement joins TRBV5-1 to TRBJ2-2; D may be TRBD1 or TRBD2 (5 bases each). The CDR3 extends over 16 amino acids. CDR1 and CDR2 (germline): SGHRS, YFSETQ. V was trimmed by 5 bases and J by 4 bases, leaving 18 bases between them. CDR3 in amino acids: CASSPRGRGGTGELFF. The DNA of the CDR3 is TGCGCCAGCAGTCCAAGGGGTCGGGGTGGCACCGGGGAGCTGTTTTTT.

This clonotype was picked up many times. The chain couples TRBV20-1 to TRBJ1-5; a weak D match, TRBD1 (6 bases). V lost 6 bases and J lost 7, with 22 bases in between. The CDR3 runs to 15 residues. The germline CDR1 and CDR2 sequences are DFQATT and SNEGSKA (reference sequence). CDR3 protein: CSARSGGVRGQPQHF. CDR3 bases: TGCAGTGCCCGCTCCGGCGGGGTGAGGGGGCAGCCCCAGCATTTT.

In its sample, this clonotype was seen many times. This chain connects TRBV20-1 to TRBJ1-2; D call uncertain. This CDR3 comprises 10 residues. Germline V gene sequence: CDR1 DFQATT, CDR2 SNEGSKA (reference sequence). V lost 4 bases and J lost 8, with 8 bases in between. This CDR3 is CSATHGGYTF. The CDR3, as DNA: TGCAGTGCTACCCATGGGGGCTACACCTTC.